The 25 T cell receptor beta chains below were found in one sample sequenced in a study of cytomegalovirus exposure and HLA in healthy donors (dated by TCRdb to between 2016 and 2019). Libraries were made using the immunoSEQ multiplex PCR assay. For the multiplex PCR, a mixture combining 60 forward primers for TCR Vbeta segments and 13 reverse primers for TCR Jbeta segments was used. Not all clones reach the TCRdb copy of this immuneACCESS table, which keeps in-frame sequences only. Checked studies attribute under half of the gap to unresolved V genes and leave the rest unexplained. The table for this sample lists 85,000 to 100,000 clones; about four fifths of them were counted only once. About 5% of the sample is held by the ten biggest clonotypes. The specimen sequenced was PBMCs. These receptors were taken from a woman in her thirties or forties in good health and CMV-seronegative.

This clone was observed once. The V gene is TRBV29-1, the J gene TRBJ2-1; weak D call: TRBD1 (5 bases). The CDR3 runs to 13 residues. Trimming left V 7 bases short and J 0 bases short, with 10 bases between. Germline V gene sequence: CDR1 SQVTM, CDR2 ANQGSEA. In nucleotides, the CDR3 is TGCAGCGCGGACACCCGCTCCTACAATGAGCAGTTCTTC. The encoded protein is CSADTRSYNEQFF.

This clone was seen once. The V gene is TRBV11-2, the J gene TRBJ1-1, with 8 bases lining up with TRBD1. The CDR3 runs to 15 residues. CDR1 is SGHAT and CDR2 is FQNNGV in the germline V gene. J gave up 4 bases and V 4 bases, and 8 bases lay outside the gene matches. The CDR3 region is CASSSGQGGFTEAFF. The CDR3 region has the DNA TGTGCCAGCAGCTCTGGACAGGGTGGATTCACTGAAGCTTTCTTT.

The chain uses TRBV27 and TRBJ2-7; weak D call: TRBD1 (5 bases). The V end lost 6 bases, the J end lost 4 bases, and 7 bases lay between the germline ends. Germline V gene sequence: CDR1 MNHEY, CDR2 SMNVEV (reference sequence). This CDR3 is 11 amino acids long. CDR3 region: CASSAGYEQYF. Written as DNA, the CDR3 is TGTGCCAGCAGCGCAGGGTACGAGCAGTACTTC.

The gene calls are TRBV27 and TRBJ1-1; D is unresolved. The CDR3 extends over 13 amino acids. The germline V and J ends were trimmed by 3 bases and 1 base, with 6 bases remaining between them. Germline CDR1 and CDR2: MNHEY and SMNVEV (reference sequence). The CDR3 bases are TGTGCCAGCAGTTTTCGGGAGAACACTGAAGCTTTCTTT. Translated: CASSFRENTEAFF.

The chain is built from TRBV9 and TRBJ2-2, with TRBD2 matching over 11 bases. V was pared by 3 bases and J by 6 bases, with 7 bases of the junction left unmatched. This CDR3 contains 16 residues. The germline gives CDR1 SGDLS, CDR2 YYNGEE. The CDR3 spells CASSARSGGVPGELFF. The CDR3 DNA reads TGTGCCAGCAGCGCCCGTAGCGGGGGGGTTCCCGGGGAGCTGTTTTTT.

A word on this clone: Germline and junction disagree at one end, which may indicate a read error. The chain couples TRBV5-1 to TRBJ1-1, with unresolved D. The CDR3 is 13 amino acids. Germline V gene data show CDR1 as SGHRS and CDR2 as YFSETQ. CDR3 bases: TGCGCCAGCAGCCCCCAAACAGCCTTTCACAGTGTCTTT. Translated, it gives CASSPQTAFHSVF.

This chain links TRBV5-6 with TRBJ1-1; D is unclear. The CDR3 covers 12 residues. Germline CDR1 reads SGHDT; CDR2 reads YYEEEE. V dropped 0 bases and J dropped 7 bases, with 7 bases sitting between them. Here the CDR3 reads CASSLGPVEAFF. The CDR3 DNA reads TGTGCCAGCAGCTTGGGGCCAGTTGAAGCTTTCTTT.

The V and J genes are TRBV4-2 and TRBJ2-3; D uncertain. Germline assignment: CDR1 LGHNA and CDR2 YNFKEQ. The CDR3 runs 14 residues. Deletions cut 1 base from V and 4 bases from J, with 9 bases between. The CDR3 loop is CASSQVKLSDTQYF. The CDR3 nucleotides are TGTGCCAGCAGCCAAGTTAAACTCTCAGATACGCAGTATTTT.

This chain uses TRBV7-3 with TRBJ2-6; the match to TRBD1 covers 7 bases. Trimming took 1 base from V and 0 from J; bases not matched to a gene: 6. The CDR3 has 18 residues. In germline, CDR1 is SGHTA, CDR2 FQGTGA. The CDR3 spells CASSLRGQYSSGANVLTF. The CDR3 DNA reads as TGTGCCAGCAGCTTAAGGGGACAGTACAGCTCTGGGGCCAACGTCCTGACTTTC.

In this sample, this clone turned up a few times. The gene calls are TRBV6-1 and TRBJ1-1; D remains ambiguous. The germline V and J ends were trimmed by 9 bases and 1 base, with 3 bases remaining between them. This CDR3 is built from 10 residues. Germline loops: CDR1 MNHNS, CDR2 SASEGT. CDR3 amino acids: CASQNTEAFF. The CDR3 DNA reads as TGTGCCAGTCAGAACACTGAAGCTTTCTTT.

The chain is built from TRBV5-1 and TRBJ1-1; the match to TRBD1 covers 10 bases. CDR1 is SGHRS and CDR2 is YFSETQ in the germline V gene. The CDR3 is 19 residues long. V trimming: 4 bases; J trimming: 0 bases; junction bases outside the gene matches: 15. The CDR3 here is CASSPGQGPLRPVNTEAFF. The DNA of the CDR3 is TGCGCCAGCAGCCCGGGACAGGGGCCCTTGAGGCCCGTGAACACTGAAGCTTTCTTT.

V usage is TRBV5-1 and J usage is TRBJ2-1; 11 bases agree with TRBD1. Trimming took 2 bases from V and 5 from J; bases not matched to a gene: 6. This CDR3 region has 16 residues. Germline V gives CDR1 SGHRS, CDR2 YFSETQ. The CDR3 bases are TGCGCCAGCAGCTTTAGGACAGGGGGCCAGAACAATGAGCAGTTCTTC. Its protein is CASSFRTGGQNNEQFF. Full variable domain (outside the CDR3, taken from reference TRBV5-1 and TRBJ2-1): KAGVTQTPRYLIKTRGQQVTLSCSPISGHRSVSWYQQTPGQGLQFLFEYFSETQRNKGNFPGRFSGRQFSNSRSEMNVSTLELGDSALYLCASSFRTGGQNNEQFFGPGTRLTVL.

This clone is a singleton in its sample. The DNA for the CDR3 is TGTGCCAGCACACCGTATTCCATCGGGGATGAAAAACTGTTTTTT. This sequence encodes CASTPYSIGDEKLFF. The rearrangement links TRBV19 to TRBJ1-4, with D uncertain. Germline loops: CDR1 LNHDA, CDR2 SQIVND (reference sequence). The ends were cut back, 9 bases at V and 6 bases at J, with 20 bases in the middle. The CDR3 is 15 amino acids.

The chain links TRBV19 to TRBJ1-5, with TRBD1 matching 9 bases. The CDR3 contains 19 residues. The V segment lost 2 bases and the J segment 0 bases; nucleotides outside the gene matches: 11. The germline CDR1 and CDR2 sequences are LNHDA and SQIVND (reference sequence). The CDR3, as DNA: TGTGCCAGTAGTATAACAGGGGGCACCATCACATATAGCAATCAGCCCCAGCATTTT. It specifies CASSITGGTITYSNQPQHF.

The DNA of the CDR3 is TGTGCCAGCAGCCAAGATAGGAGAGGACACTTGGATCAGCCCCAGCATTTT. Translated: CASSQDRRGHLDQPQHF. This sequence joins TRBV4-2 and TRBJ1-5; D might be TRBD1 (5 bases). The CDR3 sequence is 17 residues long. Trimming removed 0 bases at V and 5 bases at J, with 17 bases between. CDR1 and CDR2 (germline): LGHNA, YNFKEQ.

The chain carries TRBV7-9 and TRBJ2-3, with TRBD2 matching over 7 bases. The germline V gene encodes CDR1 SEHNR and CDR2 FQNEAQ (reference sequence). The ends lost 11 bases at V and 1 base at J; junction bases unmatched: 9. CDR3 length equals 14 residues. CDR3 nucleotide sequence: TGTGCCGGGGCTGGGGAGGGAGGCACAGATACGCAGTATTTT. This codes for CAGAGEGGTDTQYF. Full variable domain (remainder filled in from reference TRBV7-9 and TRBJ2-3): DTGVSQNPRHKITKRGQNVTFRCDPISEHNRLYWYRQTLGQGPEFLTYFQNEAQLEKSRLLSDRFSAERPKGSFSTLEIQRTEQGDSAMYLCAGAGEGGTDTQYFGPGTRLTVL.

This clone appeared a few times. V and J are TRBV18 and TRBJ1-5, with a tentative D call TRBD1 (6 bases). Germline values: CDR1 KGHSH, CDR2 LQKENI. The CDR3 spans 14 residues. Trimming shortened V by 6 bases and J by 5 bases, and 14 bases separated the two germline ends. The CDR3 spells CASSPRGSYQPQHF. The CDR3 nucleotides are TGTGCCAGCTCTCCCAGGGGCAGTTATCAGCCCCAGCATTTT.

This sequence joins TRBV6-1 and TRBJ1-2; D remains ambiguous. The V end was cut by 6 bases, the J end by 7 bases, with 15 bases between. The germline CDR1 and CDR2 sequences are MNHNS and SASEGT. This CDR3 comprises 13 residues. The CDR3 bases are TGTGCCAGCAGCGGGAACCAATTGGCTGGCTACACCTTC. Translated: CASSGNQLAGYTF.

The CDR3 DNA follows: TGTGCCAGCAGTCGCACATCCCCAGATACGCAGTATTTT. This encodes CASSRTSPDTQYF. This rearrangement joins TRBV27 to TRBJ2-3; D ambiguous. The germline V and J ends were trimmed by 5 bases and 4 bases, with 10 bases remaining between them. The CDR3 covers 13 residues. The germline CDR1 and CDR2 sequences are MNHEY and SMNVEV (reference sequence).

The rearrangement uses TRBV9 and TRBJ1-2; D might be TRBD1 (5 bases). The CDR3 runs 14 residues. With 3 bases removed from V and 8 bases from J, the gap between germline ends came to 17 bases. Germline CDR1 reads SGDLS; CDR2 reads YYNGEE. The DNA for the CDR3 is TGTGCCAGCAGCGCGACCGGGACTAACACCGGCTACACCTTC. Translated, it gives CASSATGTNTGYTF.

CDR3 amino acids: CASSLTYIEAQQEQFF. The CDR3 region has the DNA TGTGCCAGCAGTTTAACGTACATTGAAGCGCAGCAGGAGCAGTTCTTC. The chain couples TRBV27 to TRBJ2-1; D is unclear. This CDR3 spans 16 amino acids. Germline V CDR1 and CDR2: MNHEY, SMNVEV (reference sequence). Trimming cost V 2 bases and J 10 bases, with 21 bases left between them.

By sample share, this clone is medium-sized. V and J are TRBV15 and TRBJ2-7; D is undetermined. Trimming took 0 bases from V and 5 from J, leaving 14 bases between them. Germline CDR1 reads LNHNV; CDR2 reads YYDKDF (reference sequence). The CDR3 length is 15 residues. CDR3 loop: CATSRDDGSPHEQYF. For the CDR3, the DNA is TGTGCCACCAGCAGAGACGACGGGTCCCCCCACGAGCAGTACTTC.

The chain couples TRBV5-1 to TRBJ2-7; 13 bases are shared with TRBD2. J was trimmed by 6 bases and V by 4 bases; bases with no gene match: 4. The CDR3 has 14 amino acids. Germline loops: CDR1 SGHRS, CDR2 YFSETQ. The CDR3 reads CASSGTSGVVEQYF. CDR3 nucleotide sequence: TGCGCCAGCAGCGGGACTAGCGGGGTCGTCGAGCAGTACTTC.

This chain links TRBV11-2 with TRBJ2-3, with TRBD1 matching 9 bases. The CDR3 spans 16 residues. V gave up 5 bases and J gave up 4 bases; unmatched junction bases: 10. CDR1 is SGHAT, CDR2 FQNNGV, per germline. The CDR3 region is CASSARTGGWADTQYF. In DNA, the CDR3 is TGTGCCAGCAGCGCCAGAACAGGGGGCTGGGCAGATACGCAGTATTTT.

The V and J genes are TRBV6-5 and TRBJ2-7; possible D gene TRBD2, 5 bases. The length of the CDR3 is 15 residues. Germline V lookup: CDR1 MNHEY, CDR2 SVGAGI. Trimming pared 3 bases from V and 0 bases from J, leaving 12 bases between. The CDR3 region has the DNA TGTGCCAGCAGTTATAGTACGGGGAGCTCCTACGAGCAGTACTTC. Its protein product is CASSYSTGSSYEQYF.